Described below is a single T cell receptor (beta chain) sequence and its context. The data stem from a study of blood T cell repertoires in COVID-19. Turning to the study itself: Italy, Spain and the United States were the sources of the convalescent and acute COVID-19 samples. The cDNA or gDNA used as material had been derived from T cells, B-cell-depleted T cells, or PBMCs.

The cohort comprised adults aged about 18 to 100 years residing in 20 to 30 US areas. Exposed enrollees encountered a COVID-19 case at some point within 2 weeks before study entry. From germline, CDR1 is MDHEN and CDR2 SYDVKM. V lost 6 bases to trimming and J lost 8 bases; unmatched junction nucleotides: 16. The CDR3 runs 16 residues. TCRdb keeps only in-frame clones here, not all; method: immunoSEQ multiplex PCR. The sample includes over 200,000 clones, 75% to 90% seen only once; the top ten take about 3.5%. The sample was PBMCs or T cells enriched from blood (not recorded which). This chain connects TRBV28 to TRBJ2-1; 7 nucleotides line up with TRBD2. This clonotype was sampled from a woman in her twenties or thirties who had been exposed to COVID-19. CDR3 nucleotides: TGTGCCAGCAGCTCCTTTGCGGGAGTGTTGAGCTATGAGCAGTTCTTC. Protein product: CASSSFAGVLSYEQFF.